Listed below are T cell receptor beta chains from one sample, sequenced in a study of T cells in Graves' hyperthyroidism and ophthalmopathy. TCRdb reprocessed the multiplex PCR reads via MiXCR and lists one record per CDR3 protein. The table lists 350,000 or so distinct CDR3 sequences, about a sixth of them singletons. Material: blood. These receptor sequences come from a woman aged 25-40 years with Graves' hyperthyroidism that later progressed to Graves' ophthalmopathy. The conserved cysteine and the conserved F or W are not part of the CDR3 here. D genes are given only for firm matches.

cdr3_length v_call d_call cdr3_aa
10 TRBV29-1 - SAGRAGEKLF
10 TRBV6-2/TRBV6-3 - ASSPSRTEQF
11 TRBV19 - ASSIGHDQPQH
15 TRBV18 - ASSPGDLALGTDTQY
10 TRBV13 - ASSPRVFGAF
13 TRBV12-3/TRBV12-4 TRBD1 ASSVLGTGNTEAF
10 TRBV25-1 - ASSESGSGYT
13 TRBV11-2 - ASSDLGSLDYGYT
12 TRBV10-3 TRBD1 AISDVDRGYEQY
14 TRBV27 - ASSSRATQEQETQY
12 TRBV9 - ASSPGGVDEKLF
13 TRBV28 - ASSFLGGTNYGYT
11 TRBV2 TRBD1 ASSDDRDNGYT
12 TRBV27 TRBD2 ASSLAGARREQY
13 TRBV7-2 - ASSLDPGVYNEQF
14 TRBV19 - ASSIGLGSSGSPLH
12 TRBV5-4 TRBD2 ASSLSGGRDTQY
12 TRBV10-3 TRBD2 AISESSGSQTQY
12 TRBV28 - ASSPQGFDYGYT
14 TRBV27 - ASSPWPGTGRYEQY
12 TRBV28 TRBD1 ASSSQGRSGGYT
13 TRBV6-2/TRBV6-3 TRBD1 ASSYFLTGEYEQY
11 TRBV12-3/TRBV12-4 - ASSLGQVYEQY
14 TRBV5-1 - ASSPILGSSGNTIY
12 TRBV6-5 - ASSFLGQGNTIY
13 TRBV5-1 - ASSFMGGRTDTQY
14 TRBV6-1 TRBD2 ASSEDGGRVWETQY
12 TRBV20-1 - SARGPDSTDTQY
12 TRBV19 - ASSIAGMDYGYA
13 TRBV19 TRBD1 ASTRWTGSDYGYT
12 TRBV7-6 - ASSPGEGVSPLH
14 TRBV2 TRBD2 ASSSTSGGSQETQY
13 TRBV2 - ASRVTGPPHYEQY
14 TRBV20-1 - SARDKSTEHTYEQY
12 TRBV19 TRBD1 ASQTGSENTEAF
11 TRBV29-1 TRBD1 SVYPGQGGEQY
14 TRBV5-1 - ASSPRPGLSSDTQY
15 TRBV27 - VSSLMWGGQAGYEQY
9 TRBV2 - ASRGSYEQY
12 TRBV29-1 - SVETGEIYNEQF
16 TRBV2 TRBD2 ASSLTSGRAVISYEQY
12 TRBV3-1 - ASSQEPGANVLT
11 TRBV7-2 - ASSLGSSSEQF
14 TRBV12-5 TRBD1 ARITPNGQDSYEQY
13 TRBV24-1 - ATSDPGTPGNEQF
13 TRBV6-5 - ASSYSYSSSYEQY
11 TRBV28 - ASSPREYNEQF
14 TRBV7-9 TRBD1 ASSFDRGIANEKLF
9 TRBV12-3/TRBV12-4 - ASSFTDTQY
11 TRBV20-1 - SAKWPTNEKLF
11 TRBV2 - ASAQGTRTEAF
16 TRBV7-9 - ASIARGASLNMNTEAF
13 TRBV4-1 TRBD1 ASSGGQGGNEKLF
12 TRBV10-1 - ASSEAGQDNEQF
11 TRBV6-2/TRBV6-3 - ASSWAGTSEQY
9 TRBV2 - ASLGGYGYT
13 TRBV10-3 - AISDYDSGANVLT
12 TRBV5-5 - ASSSARRTGELF
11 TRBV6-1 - ASSEVDSGGYT
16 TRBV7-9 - ASSGRTFERTLNGEQF